This entry concerns a single TCR beta chain. The clone's antigen remains unknown. Per-base quality was not reported, and no clone a single base away is much larger than it. Ficoll-Paque density gradient centrifugation was the method used to isolate PBMCs. These data are taken from a study of T-cell memory formation after mild COVID-19 listed by TCRdb under 2021. For the wider study: TCR sequence clusters from the two donors were found to be largely donor specific. In a couple of donors, T-cell clones that expanded and contracted after mild COVID-19 were followed by sequencing TCRalpha and TCRbeta repertoires longitudinally. Two young, previously healthy adult volunteers, one female and one male, were included in the cohort.

Study-wide findings and limitations: Only a couple of mild cases were covered in the study, and larger cohorts including severe cases with pre-infection samples were considered necessary. Clones contracting from day 15 to 85 had balanced CD4/CD8 phenotypes, while a second wave expanding from day 15 to 37 was biased towards CD4+. Some responding clones were detected in pre-infection memory, suggesting pre-existing cross-reactive memory T cells joined the SARS-CoV-2 response. Contracting CD4+ clones were found mainly in CM and EM memory subsets, while CD8+ clones were enriched in EMRA. Whether the second-wave clones peaking on day 37 were SARS-CoV-2 specific was not confirmed.

Sequencing instrument: Illumina NovaSeq 6000. TCRalpha and TCRbeta cDNA libraries were built by 5'RACE with constant-segment primers, adding sample barcodes and unique molecular identifiers. RNA was extracted from every sample with Trizol reagent. The libraries were amplified in two PCR steps, and the second step added a second sample barcode and Illumina TruSeq adapters. Sequencing of the libraries was done on an Illumina NovaSeq, producing 2 x 150 bp paired-end reads. The authors' analysis ran thus. Demultiplexing of reads and collapsing into UMI-guided consensus sequences were performed with migec v1.2.7. Using mixcr v2.1.11, UMI consensuses were aligned to TRA and TRB V and J templates and then assembled into clonotypes. Expanded or contracted clonotypes were those called significant by both edgeR and NoisET, with noise models trained on biological replicates. For edgeR calls, the thresholds were a false discovery rate-adjusted p below 0.01 and a log2 fold-change of 1. As an exploratory analysis of dynamics, max-normalized trajectories of the 1000 most abundant clonotypes were examined with PCA combined with hierarchical clustering. Each responding clone was given a CD4 or CD8 phenotype based on the CD4+ and CD8+ repertoires, which had been sequenced separately. In TCRdb, the public reads were trimmed at Q25 with fastp and aligned with MiXCR, with productive beta chains retained. Each entry is one CDR3 protein sequence, shown with its most common DNA and genes. The V and J calls reflect TCRdb's pipeline rather than the authors' work. The sample table lists about 360,000 distinct CDR3 sequences, 14% of them with a count of one. The top ten clones comprise about 22% of the sample.

Sequences were obtained from PBMCs or a T cell subset sorted from them (not recorded which). The receptor was derived from a man between 18 and 35 years old who had mild COVID-19 (a few samples of this study predate the infection). The sample titles of this study are shuffled in the database, so cell type and time point are left out; the donor was told from shared clones.

The DNA sequence is TGTGCCAGCAGCACCGGTGAGGGCAATGAGCAGTTCTTC. This sequence encodes CASSTGEGNEQFF. The chain couples TRBV9 to TRBJ2-1, with TRBD2 as a weak D call on 5 bases. Via the germline V gene, CDR1 is SGDLS and CDR2 YYNGEE. V is cut by 4 bases and J by 6 bases, and the space between the germline ends is 11 bases. Taken from cysteine to phenylalanine, the CDR3 has 13 residues. The read is trimmed to its CDR3 DNA, 39 bases read in frame from base 1. The reference TRBV9 and TRBJ2-1 proteins fill in what lies around the CDR3, so the full variable domain reads DSGVTQTPKHLITATGQRVTLRCSPRSGDLSVYWYQQSLDQGLQFLIQYYNGEERAKGNILERFSAQQFPDLHSELNLSSLELGDSALYFCASSTGEGNEQFFGPGTRLTVL.